This T cell receptor beta chain was obtained from a study of T cell repertoires in cytomegalovirus infection. Study summary: The public TCR beta signatures pointed to both CMV infection and matching HLA type.

This clonotype appeared a few times. Its specificity is unknown. Study-wide points: Dominant in the ex vivo response were TCR beta clonotypes restricted by HLA-C and specific for CMV.

One entry per CDR3 protein, called by TCRdb with MiXCR from the reads. Found here are approximately 750,000 distinct CDR3 sequences, less than 40% of them singletons; the top ten hold around 2.8%. Trimming stripped 4 bases from V and 3 bases from J, with 17 bases between. The CDR3 is made up of 16 amino acids. From germline, CDR1 is SGHVS and CDR2 FNYEAQ. The origin of this receptor is a human donor in good health (CMV status not recorded). Some clones in this sample may be carry-over from other donors' samples. V and J are TRBV7-6 and TRBJ2-3; a weak D match, TRBD2 (6 bases). Sequenced input: PBMCs. This CDR3 reads CASSSPDGGSTDTQYF. The DNA of the CDR3 is TGTGCCAGCAGCTCGCCTGACGGGGGATCGACAGATACGCAGTATTTT. The complete variable domain, with remaining parts taken from reference TRBV7-6 and TRBJ2-3, reads GAGVSQSPRYKVTKRGQDVALRCDPISGHVSLYWYRQALGQGPEFLTYFNYEAQQDKSGLPNDRFSAERPEGSISTLTIQRTEQRDSAMYRCASSSPDGGSTDTQYFGPGTRLTVL.